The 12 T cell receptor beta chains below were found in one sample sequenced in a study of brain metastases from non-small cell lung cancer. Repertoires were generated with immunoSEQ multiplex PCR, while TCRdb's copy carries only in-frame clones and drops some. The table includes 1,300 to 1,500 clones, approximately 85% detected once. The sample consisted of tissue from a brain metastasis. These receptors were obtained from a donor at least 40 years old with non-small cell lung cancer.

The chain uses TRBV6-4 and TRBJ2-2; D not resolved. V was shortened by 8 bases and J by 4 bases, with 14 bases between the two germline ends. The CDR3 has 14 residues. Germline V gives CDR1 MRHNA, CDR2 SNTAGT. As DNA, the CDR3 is TGTGCCAGCCAACTGGGCTCCGGCACCGGGGAGCTGTTTTTT. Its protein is CASQLGSGTGELFF.

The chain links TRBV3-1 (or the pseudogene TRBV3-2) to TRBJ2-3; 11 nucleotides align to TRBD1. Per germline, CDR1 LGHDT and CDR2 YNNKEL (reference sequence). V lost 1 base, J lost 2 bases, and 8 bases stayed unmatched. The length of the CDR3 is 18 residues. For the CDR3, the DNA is TGTGCCAGCAGCCAAGCACGGACAGGGGGCGCGACCACAGATACGCAGTATTTT. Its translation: CASSQARTGGATTDTQYF.

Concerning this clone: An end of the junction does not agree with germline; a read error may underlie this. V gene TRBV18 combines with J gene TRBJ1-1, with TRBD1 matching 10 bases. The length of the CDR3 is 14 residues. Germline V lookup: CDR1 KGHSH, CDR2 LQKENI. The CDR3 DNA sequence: TGTGCCAGCTCACTGGGGACAGGGGACATTGAAGTTTTCTTT. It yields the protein CASSLGTGDIEVFF.

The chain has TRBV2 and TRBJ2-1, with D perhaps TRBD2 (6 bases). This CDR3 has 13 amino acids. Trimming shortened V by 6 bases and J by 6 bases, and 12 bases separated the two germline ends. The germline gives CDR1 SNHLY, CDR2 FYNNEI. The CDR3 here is CASSRGLFNEQFF. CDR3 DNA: TGTGCCAGCAGCCGGGGACTTTTCAATGAGCAGTTCTTC.

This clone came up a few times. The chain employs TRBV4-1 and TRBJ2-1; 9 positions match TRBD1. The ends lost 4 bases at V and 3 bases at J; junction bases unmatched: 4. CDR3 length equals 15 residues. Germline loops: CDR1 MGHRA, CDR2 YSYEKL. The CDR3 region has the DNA TGCGCCAGCAGCCGACAGGGGGACGTCTACAATGAGCAGTTCTTC. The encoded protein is CASSRQGDVYNEQFF.

The CDR3 nucleotides are TGTGCCAGTAGCAAAGGGACTAGCGGGGCGAACACCGGGGAGCTGTTTTTT. This translates into CASSKGTSGANTGELFF. The chain employs TRBV19 and TRBJ2-2, with TRBD2 matching 13 bases. The CDR3 spans 17 residues. Germline V gene lookup returns CDR1 LNHDA and CDR2 SQIVND (reference sequence). Unmatched junction bases numbered 4, after V lost 6 bases and J lost 0 bases.

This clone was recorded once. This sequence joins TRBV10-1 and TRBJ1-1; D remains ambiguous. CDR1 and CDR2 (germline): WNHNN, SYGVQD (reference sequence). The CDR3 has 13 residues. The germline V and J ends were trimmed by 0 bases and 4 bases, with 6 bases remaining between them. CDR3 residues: CASSESEGTEAFF. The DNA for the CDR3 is TGCGCCAGCAGTGAGTCGGAGGGCACTGAAGCTTTCTTT.

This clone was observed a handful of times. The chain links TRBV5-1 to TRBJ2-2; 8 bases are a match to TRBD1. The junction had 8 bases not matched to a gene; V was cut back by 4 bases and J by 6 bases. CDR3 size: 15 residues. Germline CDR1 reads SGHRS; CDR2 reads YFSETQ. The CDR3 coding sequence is TGCGCCAGCAGCGCGAGACAGGGGAGCGCCGGGGAGCTGTTTTTT. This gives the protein CASSARQGSAGELFF.

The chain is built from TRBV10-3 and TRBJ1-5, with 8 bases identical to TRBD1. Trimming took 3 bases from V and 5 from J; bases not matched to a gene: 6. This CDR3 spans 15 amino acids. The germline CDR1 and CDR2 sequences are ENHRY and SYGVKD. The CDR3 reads CAISDQDREDQPQHF. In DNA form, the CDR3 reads TGTGCCATCAGTGATCAGGACAGGGAAGATCAGCCCCAGCATTTT.

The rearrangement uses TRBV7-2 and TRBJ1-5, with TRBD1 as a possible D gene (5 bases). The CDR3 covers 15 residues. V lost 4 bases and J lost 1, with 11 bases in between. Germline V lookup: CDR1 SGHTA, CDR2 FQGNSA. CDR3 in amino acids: CASSSRVGSNQPQHF. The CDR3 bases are TGTGCCAGCAGCTCCAGGGTAGGAAGCAATCAGCCCCAGCATTTT.

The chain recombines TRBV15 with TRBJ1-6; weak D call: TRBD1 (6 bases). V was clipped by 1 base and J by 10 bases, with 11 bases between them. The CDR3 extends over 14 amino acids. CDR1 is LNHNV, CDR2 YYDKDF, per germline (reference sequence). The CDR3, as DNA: TGTGCCACCAGCAGAGTGATGGGGGCCTCACCCCTCCACTTT. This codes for CATSRVMGASPLHF.

The CDR3 is CASRDGRNTIYF. The CDR3 DNA reads TGTGCCAGCAGGGACGGTCGTAACACCATATATTTT. This rearrangement joins TRBV6-5 to TRBJ1-3; D ambiguous. Deletions cut 6 bases from V and 7 bases from J, with 10 bases between. Germline V gene sequence: CDR1 MNHEY, CDR2 SVGAGI. The CDR3 is 12 amino acids.